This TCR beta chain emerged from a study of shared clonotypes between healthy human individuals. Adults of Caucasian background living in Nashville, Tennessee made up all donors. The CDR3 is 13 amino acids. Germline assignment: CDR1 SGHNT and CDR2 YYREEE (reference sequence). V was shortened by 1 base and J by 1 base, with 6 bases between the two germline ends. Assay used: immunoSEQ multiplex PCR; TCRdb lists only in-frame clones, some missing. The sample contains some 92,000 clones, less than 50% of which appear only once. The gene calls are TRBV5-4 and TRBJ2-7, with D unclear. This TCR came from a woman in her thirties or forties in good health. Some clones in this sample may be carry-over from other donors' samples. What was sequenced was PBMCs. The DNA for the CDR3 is TGTGCCAGCAGCTTGACACCATCCTACGAGCAGTACTTC. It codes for CASSLTPSYEQYF.